This TCR beta chain was observed in a study of CD8+CD57+ T cells in acquired aplastic anemia. Study summary: Mean DNA quantity obtained from sorted CD4+ and CD8+ cells was 3 to 3.5 ug.

TCR beta VDJ and CDR3 profiling used genomic DNA as template. Using its own MiXCR run on the reads, TCRdb lists one record per CDR3 protein. The table has about 180,000 distinct CDR3 sequences, 45% to 50% seen once. CDR1 and CDR2 (germline): SGHTA, FQGNSA. V was pared by 4 bases and J by 8 bases, with 9 bases between. There are 12 residues in the CDR3. This clonotype was seen a handful of times. The sample consisted of sorted CD4+, CD8+, or CD8+CD57+ T cells (not recorded which) from PBMCs. This TCR was recovered from a human donor in good health. The chain carries TRBV7-2 and TRBJ2-1; D is undetermined. The CDR3 is CASSSRVDEQFF. The CDR3, as DNA: TGTGCCAGCAGCTCAAGGGTAGATGAGCAGTTCTTC.